A selection of T cell receptor beta chains follows, all from one sample in a study of molecular identifiers for immune sequencing clone quantification. TCRdb called the PCR reads again in MiXCR, with one record for every CDR3 protein. The sample consists of 550,000 to 750,000 distinct CDR3 sequences, 15% to 20% of them appearing once. Sample: naive CD8+ T cells from blood, with Jurkat cell RNA spiked in. The receptors derive from a human donor in good health. Some libraries in this study had Jurkat cell RNA spiked in. CDR3s include the opening cysteine and the closing phenylalanine or tryptophan. A D gene is named only where the DNA matches it firmly. Rows give clone size only sometimes, using once, few, many, or a class for an expanded clone.

J: TRBJ2-7
V: TRBV7-9
size: many
D: TRBD2
CDR3: CASSLVAGAGEQYF
DNA: TGTGCCAGCAGCTTAGTAGCGGGAGCGGGCGAGCAGTACTTC

J: TRBJ2-7
V: TRBV5-6
size: NA
D: NA
CDR3: CASRWWGAHYEQYF
DNA: TGTGCCAGCAGGTGGTGGGGCGCCCACTACGAGCAGTACTTC

J: TRBJ2-5
V: TRBV5-6
size: NA
D: TRBD2
CDR3: CASSLLAGERNQETQYF
DNA: TGTGCCAGCAGCCTACTAGCGGGCGAAAGAAACCAAGAGACCCAGTACTTC

J: TRBJ2-3
V: TRBV20-1
size: many
D: NA
CDR3: CSARVATSTDTQYF
DNA: TGCAGTGCTAGAGTAGCGACAAGCACAGATACGCAGTATTTT

J: TRBJ2-7
V: TRBV10-2
size: many
D: NA
CDR3: CASSTSGRNEQYF
DNA: TGCGCCAGCAGCACCAGCGGGCGGAACGAGCAGTACTTC

J: TRBJ2-3
V: TRBV9
size: many
D: NA
CDR3: CASSGRPDGILGTQYF
DNA: TGTGCCAGCAGCGGACGACCGGACGGTATCCTTGGTACGCAGTATTTT

J: TRBJ2-1
V: TRBV7-6
size: many
D: TRBD2
CDR3: CASSLVEREGPNEQFF
DNA: TGTGCCAGCAGCTTAGTCGAGCGGGAGGGCCCCAATGAGCAGTTCTTC

J: TRBJ2-1
V: TRBV12-5
size: NA
D: NA
CDR3: CASASWGEADNEQFF
DNA: TGTGCTAGTGCCTCATGGGGGGAGGCAGACAATGAGCAGTTCTTC

J: TRBJ2-1
V: TRBV5-5
size: few
D: TRBD2
CDR3: CASSLARSGLENQVF
DNA: TGTGCCAGCAGCTTGGCCCGATCCGGACTAGAAAACCAGGTCTTC

J: TRBJ1-1
V: TRBV7-8
size: many
D: TRBD1
CDR3: CASRGREQGMNTEAFF
DNA: TGTGCCAGCAGAGGCAGGGAACAGGGGATGAACACTGAAGCTTTCTTT

J: TRBJ2-1
V: TRBV15
size: many
D: NA
CDR3: CATSRDRGRANEQFF
DNA: TGTGCCACCAGCAGAGATCGTGGCAGGGCCAATGAGCAGTTCTTC

J: TRBJ1-2
V: TRBV27
size: NA
D: TRBD1
CDR3: CASSTIQGGRGYTF
DNA: TGTGCCAGCAGTACAATACAGGGGGGTCGTGGCTACACCTTC

J: TRBJ2-1
V: TRBV12-5
size: few
D: TRBD2
CDR3: CASGLSSGYNEQFF
DNA: TGTGCTAGTGGTTTGTCTAGCGGGTACAATGAGCAGTTCTTC

J: TRBJ2-7
V: TRBV6-5
size: many
D: NA
CDR3: CASGNGVGEQYF
DNA: TGTGCCAGCGGAAACGGGGTTGGCGAGCAGTACTTC